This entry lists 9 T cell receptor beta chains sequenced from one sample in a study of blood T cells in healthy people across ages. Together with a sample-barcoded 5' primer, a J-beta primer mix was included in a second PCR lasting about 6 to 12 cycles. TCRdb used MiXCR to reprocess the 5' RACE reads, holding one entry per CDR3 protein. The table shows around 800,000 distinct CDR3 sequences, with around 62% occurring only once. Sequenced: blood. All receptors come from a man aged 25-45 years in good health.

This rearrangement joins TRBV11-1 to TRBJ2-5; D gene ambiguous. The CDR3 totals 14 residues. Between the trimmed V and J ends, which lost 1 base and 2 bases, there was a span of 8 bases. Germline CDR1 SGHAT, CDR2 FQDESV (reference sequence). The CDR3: CASSLESVQETQYF. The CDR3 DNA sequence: TGTGCCAGCAGCTTAGAGTCAGTACAAGAGACCCAGTACTTC.

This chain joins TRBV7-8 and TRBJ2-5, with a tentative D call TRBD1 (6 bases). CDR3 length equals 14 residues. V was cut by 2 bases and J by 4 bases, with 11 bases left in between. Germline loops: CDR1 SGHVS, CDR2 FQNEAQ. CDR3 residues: CASSLKGVTETQYF. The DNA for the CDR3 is TGTGCCAGCAGCTTAAAGGGGGTAACAGAGACCCAGTACTTC. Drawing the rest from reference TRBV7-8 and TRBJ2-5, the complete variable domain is GAGVSQSPRYKVAKRGQDVALRCDPISGHVSLFWYQQALGQGPEFLTYFQNEAQLDKSGLPSDRFFAERPEGSVSTLKIQRTQQEDSAVYLCASSLKGVTETQYFGPGTRLLVL.

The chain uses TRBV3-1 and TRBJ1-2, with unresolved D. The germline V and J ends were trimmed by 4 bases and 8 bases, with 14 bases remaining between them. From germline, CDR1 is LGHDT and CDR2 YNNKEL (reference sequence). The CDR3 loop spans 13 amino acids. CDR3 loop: CASSPFGVKGYTF. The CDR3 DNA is TGTGCCAGCAGCCCCTTTGGGGTTAAAGGCTACACCTTC.

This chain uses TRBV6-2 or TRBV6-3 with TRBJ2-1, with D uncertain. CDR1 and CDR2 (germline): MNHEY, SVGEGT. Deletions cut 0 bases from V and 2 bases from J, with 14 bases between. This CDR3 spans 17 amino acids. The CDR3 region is CASSYSDFAITYNEQFF. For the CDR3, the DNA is TGTGCCAGCAGTTACTCAGACTTTGCGATTACCTACAATGAGCAGTTCTTC.

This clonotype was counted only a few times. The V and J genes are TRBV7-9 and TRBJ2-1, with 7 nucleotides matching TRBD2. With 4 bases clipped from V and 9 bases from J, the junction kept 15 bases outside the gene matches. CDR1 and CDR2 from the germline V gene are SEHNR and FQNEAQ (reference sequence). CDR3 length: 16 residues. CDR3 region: CASSYNVRLALTEQFF. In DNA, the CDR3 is TGTGCCAGCAGCTACAACGTCCGACTAGCCCTAACTGAGCAGTTCTTC.

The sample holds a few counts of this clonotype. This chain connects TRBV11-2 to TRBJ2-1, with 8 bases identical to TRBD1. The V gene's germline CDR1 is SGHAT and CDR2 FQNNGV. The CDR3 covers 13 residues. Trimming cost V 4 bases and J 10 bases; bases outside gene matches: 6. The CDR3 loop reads CASSSDRGLEQFF. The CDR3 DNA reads TGTGCCAGCAGCTCCGACAGGGGCCTCGAGCAGTTCTTC.

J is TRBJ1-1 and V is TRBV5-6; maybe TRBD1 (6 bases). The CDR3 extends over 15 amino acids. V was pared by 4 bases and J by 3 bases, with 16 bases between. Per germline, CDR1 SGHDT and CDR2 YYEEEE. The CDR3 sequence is CASSPPPGADTEAFF. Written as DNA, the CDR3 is TGTGCCAGCAGCCCACCTCCGGGGGCGGACACTGAAGCTTTCTTT.

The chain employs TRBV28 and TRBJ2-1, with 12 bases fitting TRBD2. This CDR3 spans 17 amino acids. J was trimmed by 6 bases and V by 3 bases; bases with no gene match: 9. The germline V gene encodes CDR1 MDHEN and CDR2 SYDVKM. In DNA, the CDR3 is TGTGCCAGCAGTTTGAATCTTCCGGGACTAGCGGGCAATGAGCAGTTCTTC. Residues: CASSLNLPGLAGNEQFF.

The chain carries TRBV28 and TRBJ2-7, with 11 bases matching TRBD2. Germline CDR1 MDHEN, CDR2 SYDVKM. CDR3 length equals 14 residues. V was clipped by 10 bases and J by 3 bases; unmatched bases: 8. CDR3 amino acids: CATTLTSGDYEQYF. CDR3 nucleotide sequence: TGTGCCACCACTCTGACTAGCGGGGACTACGAGCAGTACTTC.